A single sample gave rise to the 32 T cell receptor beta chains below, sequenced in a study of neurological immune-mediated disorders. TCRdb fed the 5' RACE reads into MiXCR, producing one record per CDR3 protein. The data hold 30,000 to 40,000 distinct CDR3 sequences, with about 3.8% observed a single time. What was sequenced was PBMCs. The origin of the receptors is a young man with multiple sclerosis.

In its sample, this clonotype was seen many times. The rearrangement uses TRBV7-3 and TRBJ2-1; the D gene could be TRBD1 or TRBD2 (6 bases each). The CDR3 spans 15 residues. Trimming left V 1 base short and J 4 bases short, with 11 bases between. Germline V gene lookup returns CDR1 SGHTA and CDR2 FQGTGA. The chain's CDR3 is CASSLSGTPYNEQFF. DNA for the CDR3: TGTGCCAGCAGCTTAAGCGGGACACCATACAATGAGCAGTTCTTC.

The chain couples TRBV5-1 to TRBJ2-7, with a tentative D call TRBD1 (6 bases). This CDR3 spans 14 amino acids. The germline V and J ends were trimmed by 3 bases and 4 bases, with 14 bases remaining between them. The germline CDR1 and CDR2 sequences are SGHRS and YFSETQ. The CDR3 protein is CASSYSDRSYEQYF. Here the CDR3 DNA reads TGCGCCAGCAGCTATTCCGACAGGTCTTACGAGCAGTACTTC.

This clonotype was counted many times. CDR3 region: CSARDGQVYNSPLHF. CDR3 DNA sequence: TGCAGTGCTAGAGATGGACAGGTCTATAATTCACCCCTCCACTTT. The rearrangement joins TRBV20-1 to TRBJ1-6; TRBD1 matches 7 bases. Germline V CDR1 and CDR2: DFQATT, SNEGSKA (reference sequence). CDR3 length: 15 residues. The ends lost 0 bases at V and 3 bases at J; junction bases unmatched: 2.

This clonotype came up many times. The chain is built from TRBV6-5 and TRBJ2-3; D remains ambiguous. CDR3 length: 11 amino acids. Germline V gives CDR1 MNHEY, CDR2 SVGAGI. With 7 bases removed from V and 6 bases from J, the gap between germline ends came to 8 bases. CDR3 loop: CASTKMDTQYF. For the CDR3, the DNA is TGTGCCAGCACCAAAATGGATACGCAGTATTTT.

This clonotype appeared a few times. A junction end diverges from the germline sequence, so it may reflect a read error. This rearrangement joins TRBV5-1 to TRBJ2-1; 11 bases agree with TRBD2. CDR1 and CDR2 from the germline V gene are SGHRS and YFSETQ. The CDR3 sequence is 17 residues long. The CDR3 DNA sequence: TGTGCCAGCAGCGCGTCTAGCGGGGGGACGTCCTACAATGAGCAGTTCTTC. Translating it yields CASSASSGGTSYNEQFF.

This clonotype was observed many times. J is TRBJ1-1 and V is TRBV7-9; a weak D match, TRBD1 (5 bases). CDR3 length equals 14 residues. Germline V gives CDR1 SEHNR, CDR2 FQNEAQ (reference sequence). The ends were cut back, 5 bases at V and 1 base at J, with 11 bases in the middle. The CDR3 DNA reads TGTGCCAGCAGCCTCAGCGGGGGGAACACTGAAGCTTTCTTT. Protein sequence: CASSLSGGNTEAFF.

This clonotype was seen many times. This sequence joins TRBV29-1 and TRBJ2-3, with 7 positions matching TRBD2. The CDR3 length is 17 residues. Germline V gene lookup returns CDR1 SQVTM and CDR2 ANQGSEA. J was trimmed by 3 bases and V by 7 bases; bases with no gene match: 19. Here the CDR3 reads CSALRPGQRGMTDTQYF. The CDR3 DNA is TGCAGCGCCCTTAGGCCAGGGCAGCGGGGAATGACAGATACGCAGTATTTT.

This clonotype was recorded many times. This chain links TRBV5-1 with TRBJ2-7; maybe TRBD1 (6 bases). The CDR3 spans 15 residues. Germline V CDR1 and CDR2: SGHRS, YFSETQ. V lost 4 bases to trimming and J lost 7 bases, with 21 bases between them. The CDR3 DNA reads TGCGCCAGCAGCCTTCCGGGACAACCCCTACAGGAGCAGTACTTC. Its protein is CASSLPGQPLQEQYF.

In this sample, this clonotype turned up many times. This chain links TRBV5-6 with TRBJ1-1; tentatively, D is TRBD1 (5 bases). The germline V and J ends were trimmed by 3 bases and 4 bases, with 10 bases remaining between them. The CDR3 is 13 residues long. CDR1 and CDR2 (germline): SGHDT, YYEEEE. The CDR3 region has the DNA TGTGCCAGCAGCTCCTCCAGGGCCACTGAAGCTTTCTTT. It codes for CASSSSRATEAFF.

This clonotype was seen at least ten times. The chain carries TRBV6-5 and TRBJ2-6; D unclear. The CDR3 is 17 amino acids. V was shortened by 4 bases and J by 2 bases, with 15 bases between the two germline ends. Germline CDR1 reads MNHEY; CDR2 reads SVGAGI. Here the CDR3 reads CASSSLSVGTGANVLTF. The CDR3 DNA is TGTGCCAGCAGTTCCCTCAGCGTAGGGACTGGGGCCAACGTCCTGACTTTC.

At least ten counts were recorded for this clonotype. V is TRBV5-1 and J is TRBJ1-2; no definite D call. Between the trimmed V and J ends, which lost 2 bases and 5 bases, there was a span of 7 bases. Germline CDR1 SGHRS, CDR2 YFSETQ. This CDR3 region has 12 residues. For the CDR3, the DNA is TGCGCCAGCAGCTTAGAAGGTTATGGCTACACCTTC. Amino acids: CASSLEGYGYTF.

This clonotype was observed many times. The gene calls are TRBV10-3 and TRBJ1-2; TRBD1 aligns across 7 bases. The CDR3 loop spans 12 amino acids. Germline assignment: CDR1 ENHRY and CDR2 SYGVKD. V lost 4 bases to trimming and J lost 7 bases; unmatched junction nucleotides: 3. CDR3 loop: CAISATGAGYTF. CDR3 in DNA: TGTGCCATCAGTGCAACAGGGGCTGGCTACACCTTC.

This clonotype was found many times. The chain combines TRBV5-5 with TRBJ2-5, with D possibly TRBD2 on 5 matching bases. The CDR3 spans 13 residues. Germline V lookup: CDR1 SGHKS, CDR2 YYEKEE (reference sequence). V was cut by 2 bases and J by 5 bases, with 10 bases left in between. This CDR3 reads CASSLPRVETQYF. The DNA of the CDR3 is TGTGCCAGCAGCTTACCGAGGGTCGAGACCCAGTACTTC.

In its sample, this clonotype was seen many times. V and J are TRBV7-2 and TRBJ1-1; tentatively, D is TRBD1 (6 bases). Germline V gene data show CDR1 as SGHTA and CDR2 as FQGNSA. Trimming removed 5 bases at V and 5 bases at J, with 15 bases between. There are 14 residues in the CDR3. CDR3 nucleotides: TGTGCCAGCAGCCAGTCGGGGGGGCGGACTGAAGCTTTCTTT. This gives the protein CASSQSGGRTEAFF. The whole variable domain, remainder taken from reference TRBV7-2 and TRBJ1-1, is GAGVSQSPSNKVTEKGKDVELRCDPISGHTALYWYRQSLGQGLEFLIYFQGNSAPDKSGLPSDRFSAERTGGSVSTLTIQRTQQEDSAVYLCASSQSGGRTEAFFGQGTRLTVV.

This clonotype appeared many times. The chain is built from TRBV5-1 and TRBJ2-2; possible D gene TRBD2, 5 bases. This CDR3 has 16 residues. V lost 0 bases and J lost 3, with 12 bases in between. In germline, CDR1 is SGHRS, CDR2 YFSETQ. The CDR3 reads CASSLDSRTYTGELFF. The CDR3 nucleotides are TGCGCCAGCAGCTTGGATTCACGGACTTACACCGGGGAGCTGTTTTTT.

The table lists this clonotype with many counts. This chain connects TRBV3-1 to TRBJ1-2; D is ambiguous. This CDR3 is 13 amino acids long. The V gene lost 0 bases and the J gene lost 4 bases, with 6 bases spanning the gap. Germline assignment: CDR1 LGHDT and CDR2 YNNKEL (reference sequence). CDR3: CASSQDSFYGYTF. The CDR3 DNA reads TGTGCCAGCAGCCAAGATAGCTTCTATGGCTACACCTTC.

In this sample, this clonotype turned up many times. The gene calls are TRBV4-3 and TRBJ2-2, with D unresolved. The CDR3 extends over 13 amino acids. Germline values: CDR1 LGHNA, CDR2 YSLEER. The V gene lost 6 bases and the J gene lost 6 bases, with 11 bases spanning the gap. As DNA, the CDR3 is TGCGCCAGCAGACTCATCCAGGCCGGGGAGCTGTTTTTT. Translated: CASRLIQAGELFF.

The CDR3 sequence: CASSYGPTYEQYF. CDR3 sequence (DNA): TGTGCCAGCAGTTACGGCCCCACCTACGAGCAGTACTTC. The gene calls are TRBV6-5 and TRBJ2-7; D is unresolved. Germline-derived CDR1 and CDR2 are MNHEY and SVGAGI. CDR3 length equals 13 residues. Trimming cost V 2 bases and J 2 bases, with 7 bases left between them.

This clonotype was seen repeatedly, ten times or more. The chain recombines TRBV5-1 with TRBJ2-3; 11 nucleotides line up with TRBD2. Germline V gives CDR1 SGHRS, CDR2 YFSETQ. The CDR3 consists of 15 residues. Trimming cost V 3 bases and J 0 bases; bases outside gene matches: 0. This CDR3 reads CASSWTSGSTDTQYF. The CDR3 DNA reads TGCGCCAGCAGCTGGACTAGCGGGAGCACAGATACGCAGTATTTT.

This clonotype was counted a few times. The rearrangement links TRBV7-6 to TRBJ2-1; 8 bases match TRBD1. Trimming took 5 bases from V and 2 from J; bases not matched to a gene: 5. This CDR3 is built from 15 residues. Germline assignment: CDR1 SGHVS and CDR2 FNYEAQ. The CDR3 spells CASSPGQGPYNEQFF. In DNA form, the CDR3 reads TGTGCCAGCAGCCCCGGACAGGGTCCCTACAATGAGCAGTTCTTC.

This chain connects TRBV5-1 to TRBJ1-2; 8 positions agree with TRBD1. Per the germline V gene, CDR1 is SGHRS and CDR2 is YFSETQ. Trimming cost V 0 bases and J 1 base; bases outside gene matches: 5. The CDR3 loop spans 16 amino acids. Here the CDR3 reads CASSLDTTGGNYGYTF. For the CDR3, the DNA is TGCGCCAGCAGCTTGGATACAACAGGGGGTAACTATGGCTACACCTTC.

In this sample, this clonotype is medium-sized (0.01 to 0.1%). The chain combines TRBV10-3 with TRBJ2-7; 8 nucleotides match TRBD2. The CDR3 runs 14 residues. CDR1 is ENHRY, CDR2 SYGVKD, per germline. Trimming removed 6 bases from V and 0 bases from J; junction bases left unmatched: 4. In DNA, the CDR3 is TGTGCCATCAGCGACGCGGGGGGCTCCTACGAGCAGTACTTC. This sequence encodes CAISDAGGSYEQYF.

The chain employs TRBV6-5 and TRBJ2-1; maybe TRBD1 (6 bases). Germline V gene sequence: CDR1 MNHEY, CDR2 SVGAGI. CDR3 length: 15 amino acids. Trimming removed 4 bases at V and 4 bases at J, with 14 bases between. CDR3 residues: CASSFNRVVYNEQFF. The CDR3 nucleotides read TGTGCCAGCAGTTTCAACAGGGTGGTTTACAATGAGCAGTTCTTC.

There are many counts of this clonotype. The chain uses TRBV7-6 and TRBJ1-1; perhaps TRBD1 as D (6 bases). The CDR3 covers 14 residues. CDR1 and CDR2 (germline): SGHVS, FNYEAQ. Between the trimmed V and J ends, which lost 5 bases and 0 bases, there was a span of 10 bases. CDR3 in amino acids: CASSNRALNTEAFF. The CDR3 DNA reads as TGTGCCAGCAGCAACAGGGCTTTGAACACTGAAGCTTTCTTT.

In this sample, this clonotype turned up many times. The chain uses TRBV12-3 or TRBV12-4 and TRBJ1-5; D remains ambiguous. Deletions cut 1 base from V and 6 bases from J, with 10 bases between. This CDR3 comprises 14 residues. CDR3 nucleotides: TGTGCCAGCAGTTTAGAAGGGTCGGGTCAGCCCCAGCATTTT. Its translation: CASSLEGSGQPQHF.

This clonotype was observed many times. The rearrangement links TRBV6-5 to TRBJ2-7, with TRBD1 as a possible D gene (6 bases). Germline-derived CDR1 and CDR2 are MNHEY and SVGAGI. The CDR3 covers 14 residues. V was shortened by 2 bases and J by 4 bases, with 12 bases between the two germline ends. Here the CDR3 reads CASSYRDTGYEQYF. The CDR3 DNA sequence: TGTGCCAGCAGTTACAGGGACACTGGATACGAGCAGTACTTC.

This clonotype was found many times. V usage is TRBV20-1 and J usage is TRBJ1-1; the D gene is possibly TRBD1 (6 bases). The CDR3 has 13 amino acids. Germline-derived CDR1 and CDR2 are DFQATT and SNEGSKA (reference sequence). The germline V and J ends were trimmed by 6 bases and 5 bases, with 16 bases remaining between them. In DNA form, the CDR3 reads TGCAGTGCCGGGGGCCGGGGGGAGACTGAAGCTTTCTTT. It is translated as CSAGGRGETEAFF.

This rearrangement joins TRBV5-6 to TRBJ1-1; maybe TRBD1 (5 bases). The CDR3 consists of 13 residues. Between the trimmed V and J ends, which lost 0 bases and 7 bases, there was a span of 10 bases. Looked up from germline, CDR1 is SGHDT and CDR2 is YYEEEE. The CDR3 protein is CASSLAGAGEAFF. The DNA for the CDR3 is TGTGCCAGCAGCTTGGCCGGGGCAGGTGAAGCTTTCTTT.

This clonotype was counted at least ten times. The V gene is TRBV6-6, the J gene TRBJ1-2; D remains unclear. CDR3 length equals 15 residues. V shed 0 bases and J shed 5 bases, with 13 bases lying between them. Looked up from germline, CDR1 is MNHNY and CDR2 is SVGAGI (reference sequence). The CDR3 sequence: CASSYSRGSKYGYTF. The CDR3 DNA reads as TGTGCCAGCAGTTACTCACGGGGTTCCAAGTATGGCTACACCTTC.

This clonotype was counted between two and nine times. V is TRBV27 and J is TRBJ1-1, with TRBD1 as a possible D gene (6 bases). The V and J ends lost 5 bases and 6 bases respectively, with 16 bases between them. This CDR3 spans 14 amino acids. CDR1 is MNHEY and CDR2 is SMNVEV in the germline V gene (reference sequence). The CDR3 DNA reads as TGTGCCAGCAGTCCACAACCCACAGGGCCTGAAGCTTTCTTT. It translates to CASSPQPTGPEAFF.

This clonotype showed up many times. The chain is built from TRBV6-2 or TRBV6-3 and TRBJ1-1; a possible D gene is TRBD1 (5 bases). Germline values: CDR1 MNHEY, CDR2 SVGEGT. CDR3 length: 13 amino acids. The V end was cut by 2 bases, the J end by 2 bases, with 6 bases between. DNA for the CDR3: TGTGCCAGCAGTTACCGGGACAACACTGAAGCTTTCTTT. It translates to CASSYRDNTEAFF.

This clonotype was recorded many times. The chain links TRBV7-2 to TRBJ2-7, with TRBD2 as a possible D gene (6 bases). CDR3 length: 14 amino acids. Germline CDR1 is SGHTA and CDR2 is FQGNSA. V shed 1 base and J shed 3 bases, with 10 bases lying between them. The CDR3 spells CASSLDMGGYEQYF. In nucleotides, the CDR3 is TGTGCCAGCAGCTTAGATATGGGGGGCTACGAGCAGTACTTC.